The 31 T cell receptor beta chains given below trace back to one sample, sequenced in a study of Ad26.COV2.S vaccination and SARS-CoV-2 variants (dated by TCRdb to about 2021). Reading the label with the study, this specimen's time point is: individuals recovered from natural SARS-CoV-2 infection. Library method: the immunoSEQ multiplex PCR assay. TCRdb retrieved this table from immuneACCESS and kept in-frame rearrangements only. Not all clones are present; in checked studies, unresolved V genes account for under half, and no reason is known for the remainder. Within this sample are about 350,000 clones, with about 91% of them counted one time only. 3% to 4% of the sample goes to the ten largest clones. The material sequenced was peripheral blood, taken after recovery from COVID-19. All receptors derive from a human donor who had recovered from COVID-19.

This chain links TRBV6-5 with TRBJ2-7, with TRBD2 matching over 7 bases. The CDR3 is made up of 15 amino acids. Trimming took 2 bases from V and 5 from J; bases not matched to a gene: 9. Germline V gene sequence: CDR1 MNHEY, CDR2 SVGAGI. CDR3 loop: CASSYSGTGPDEQYF. Written as DNA, the CDR3 is TGTGCCAGCAGTTACAGCGGGACGGGTCCAGACGAGCAGTACTTC.

J is TRBJ2-6 and V is TRBV18; D call uncertain. The germline V and J ends were trimmed by 4 bases and 1 base, with 8 bases remaining between them. Germline-derived CDR1 and CDR2 are KGHSH and LQKENI. The CDR3 is 15 amino acids. Written as DNA, the CDR3 is TGTGCCAGCTCACGACGGCTGTCTGGGGCCAACGTCCTGACTTTC. Its translation is CASSRRLSGANVLTF.

The chain joins TRBV7-9 to TRBJ1-2; D unresolved. V lost 8 bases to trimming and J lost 2 bases, with 12 bases between them. Germline loops: CDR1 SEHNR, CDR2 FQNEAQ (reference sequence). The CDR3 is 13 amino acids. CDR3 in DNA: TGTGCCAGCTTTAATCTCGGCAACTATGGCTACACCTTC. Translating it yields CASFNLGNYGYTF. The full variable domain, rest sourced from reference TRBV7-9 and TRBJ1-2, is DTGVSQNPRHKITKRGQNVTFRCDPISEHNRLYWYRQTLGQGPEFLTYFQNEAQLEKSRLLSDRFSAERPKGSFSTLEIQRTEQGDSAMYLCASFNLGNYGYTFGSGTRLTVV.

This clone was counted a few times. The chain is built from TRBV6-2 or TRBV6-3 and TRBJ2-2, with no clear D. CDR1 and CDR2 (germline): MNHEY, SVGEGT. CDR3 length: 13 amino acids. The ends were cut back, 0 bases at V and 8 bases at J, with 7 bases in the middle. CDR3 protein: CASSYSFGGELFF. The CDR3 DNA follows: TGTGCCAGCAGTTACTCGTTTGGTGGGGAGCTGTTTTTT.

The CDR3 nucleotides are TGTGCTAGTGGTACGATCCCCCAGGGGGAGAACACTGAAGCTTTCTTT. Translated, it gives CASGTIPQGENTEAFF. V gene TRBV12-5 combines with J gene TRBJ1-1; 7 bases are a match to TRBD1. The germline V gene has CDR1 LGHNT and CDR2 FRNRAP. The J segment lost 1 base and the V segment lost 5 bases, leaving 10 bases of the junction unmatched. The CDR3 is made up of 16 amino acids.

The chain links TRBV3-1 (or the pseudogene TRBV3-2) to TRBJ2-5; no clear D gene. The CDR3 extends over 16 amino acids. Germline V lookup: CDR1 LGHDT, CDR2 YNNKEL (reference sequence). Trimming stripped 0 bases from V and 5 bases from J, with 16 bases between. For the CDR3, the DNA is TGTGCCAGCAGCCAAGAGGATACGGTGTTCGGGGAGACCCAGTACTTC. This encodes CASSQEDTVFGETQYF.

CDR3 DNA sequence: TGCAGCGTTGTTCGCCTGGTAGAAGCTTTCTTT. Translated, it gives CSVVRLVEAFF. The rearrangement joins TRBV29-1 to TRBJ1-1; D gene uncertain. Germline CDR1 and CDR2: SQVTM and ANQGSEA. V dropped 4 bases and J dropped 8 bases, with 11 bases sitting between them. CDR3 size: 11 residues. Using reference TRBV29-1 and TRBJ1-1 for the parts outside the CDR3, the full variable domain is SAVISQKPSRDICQRGTSLTIQCQVDSQVTMMFWYRQQPGQSLTLIATANQGSEATYESGFVIDKFPISRPNLTFSTLTVSNMSPEDSSIYLCSVVRLVEAFFGQGTRLTVV.

V usage is TRBV7-9 and J usage is TRBJ1-2, with 8 positions matching TRBD1. CDR1 is SEHNR and CDR2 is FQNEAQ in the germline V gene (reference sequence). There are 15 residues in the CDR3. The V gene end was trimmed by 3 bases and the J gene end by 5 bases; junction bases not matched to a gene: 8. This CDR3 is CASSLSNRGIYGYTF. CDR3 sequence (DNA): TGTGCCAGCAGCTTGTCCAACAGGGGGATTTATGGCTACACCTTC.

CDR3 DNA: TGCGCCAGCAGCGACCAGGGACAGACGATGAACACTGAAGCTTTCTTT. This translates into CASSDQGQTMNTEAFF. V usage is TRBV5-1 and J usage is TRBJ1-1, with TRBD1 matching 7 bases. Germline CDR1 SGHRS, CDR2 YFSETQ. V lost 4 bases, J lost 0 bases, and 9 bases stayed unmatched. CDR3 length: 16 amino acids.

This sequence joins TRBV6-1 and TRBJ2-6; no reliable D call. The CDR3 has 16 residues. V was cut by 0 bases and J by 1 base, with 7 bases left in between. CDR1 is MNHNS and CDR2 is SASEGT in the germline V gene. CDR3 sequence reads: CASSEAAGSGANVLTF. The DNA for the CDR3 is TGTGCCAGCAGTGAAGCAGCCGGGTCTGGGGCCAACGTCCTGACTTTC.

This clone was found a few times. CDR3 protein: CASIGGNTEAFF. The CDR3 DNA reads TGTGCCAGCATAGGGGGGAACACTGAAGCTTTCTTT. The chain combines TRBV12-3 or TRBV12-4 with TRBJ1-1; tentatively, D is TRBD1 (6 bases). With 7 bases removed from V and 1 base from J, the gap between germline ends came to 7 bases. CDR3 size: 12 residues.

The count of this clone is one. The chain carries TRBV7-9 and TRBJ2-2, with D possibly called TRBD1 or TRBD2 (5 bases each). Germline CDR1 reads SEHNR; CDR2 reads FQNEAQ (reference sequence). With 1 base removed from V and 3 bases from J, the gap between germline ends came to 6 bases. The CDR3 sequence is 14 residues long. The CDR3 DNA follows: TGTGCCAGCAGCTTAGTGGGGGACACCGGGGAGCTGTTTTTT. As protein: CASSLVGDTGELFF.

The genes are TRBV5-1 and TRBJ2-2; D could derive from TRBD1 or TRBD2 (5 bases each). V was pared by 5 bases and J by 2 bases, with 13 bases between. CDR1 SGHRS and CDR2 YFSETQ come from the germline V gene. The CDR3 is made up of 15 amino acids. CDR3 sequence (DNA): TGCGCCAGCAGAGGGGAGACTACAAACACCGGGGAGCTGTTTTTT. Its protein is CASRGETTNTGELFF.

V and J are TRBV7-8 and TRBJ2-1; D gene uncertain. The CDR3 loop spans 12 amino acids. V dropped 2 bases and J dropped 9 bases, with 8 bases sitting between them. CDR1 is SGHVS and CDR2 is FQNEAQ in the germline V gene. The DNA for the CDR3 is TGTGCCAGCAGCTTAACTGTCAGTGAGCAGTTCTTC. As protein: CASSLTVSEQFF.

The V and J genes are TRBV6-5 and TRBJ2-7; weak D call: TRBD1 (5 bases). This CDR3 has 13 residues. V gave up 8 bases and J gave up 4 bases, with 15 bases separating them. The germline gives CDR1 MNHEY, CDR2 SVGAGI. This chain's CDR3 is CASSQGPGYEQYF. The CDR3 DNA is TGTGCCAGCTCCCAGGGCCCCGGGTACGAGCAGTACTTC.

V is TRBV12-3 or TRBV12-4 and J is TRBJ1-2; no definite D call. V was cut by 7 bases and J by 7 bases, with 16 bases left in between. The CDR3 has 13 residues. CDR3: CASTRPGSRGYTF. The CDR3 nucleotides read TGTGCCAGCACACGGCCAGGTTCCCGTGGCTACACCTTC.

This sequence joins TRBV7-9 and TRBJ1-1; 10 positions match TRBD1. This CDR3 region has 15 residues. The germline CDR1 and CDR2 sequences are SEHNR and FQNEAQ (reference sequence). Trimming cost V 6 bases and J 2 bases; bases outside gene matches: 6. The CDR3 protein is CASRLGTGVNTEAFF. DNA of the CDR3: TGTGCCAGCAGACTGGGGACAGGGGTAAACACTGAAGCTTTCTTT.

V is TRBV6-5 and J is TRBJ2-1, with D uncertain. This CDR3 spans 13 amino acids. The germline V gene encodes CDR1 MNHEY and CDR2 SVGAGI. Trimming took 2 bases from V and 2 from J, leaving 4 bases between them. CDR3 in amino acids: CASSYGTYNEQFF. For the CDR3, the DNA is TGTGCCAGCAGTTACGGGACCTACAATGAGCAGTTCTTC.

A few counts support this clone. The chain has TRBV28 and TRBJ1-5; weak D call: TRBD1 (5 bases). The V end lost 5 bases, the J end lost 7 bases, and 15 bases lay between the germline ends. CDR1 and CDR2 from the germline V gene are MDHEN and SYDVKM. This CDR3 has 14 amino acids. CDR3 bases: TGTGCCAGCAGTGAATCGGCGGGGGGGCAGCCCCAGCATTTT. This sequence encodes CASSESAGGQPQHF.

This rearrangement joins TRBV6-5 to TRBJ1-2; the match to TRBD1 covers 8 bases. V was clipped by 2 bases and J by 11 bases; unmatched bases: 7. CDR1 is MNHEY, CDR2 SVGAGI, per germline. The CDR3 extends over 13 amino acids. The CDR3 is CASSYTGTGTYTF. The CDR3 region has the DNA TGTGCCAGCAGTTACACGGGGACAGGCACTTACACCTTC.

The chain's CDR3 is CASSLDPRTDTQYF. CDR3 bases: TGTGCCAGCAGCTTGGACCCTAGAACAGATACGCAGTATTTT. The rearrangement joins TRBV5-4 to TRBJ2-3; D is unresolved. The CDR3 sequence is 14 residues long. In germline, CDR1 is SGHNT, CDR2 YYREEE (reference sequence). V was cut by 0 bases and J by 3 bases, with 8 bases left in between.

V usage is TRBV5-4 and J usage is TRBJ2-7; TRBD1 aligns across 7 bases. The germline V gene encodes CDR1 SGHNT and CDR2 YYREEE (reference sequence). With V trimmed by 4 bases and J by 2 bases, 3 bases remained unmatched. The CDR3 contains 13 residues. CDR3 nucleotides: TGTGCCAGCAGCCTGACAGGGACCTACGAGCAGTACTTC. Translated: CASSLTGTYEQYF.

This clone was observed a single time. Other DNA sequences in this sample translate to the same CDR3. This chain links TRBV11-2 with TRBJ2-5; D uncertain. Germline lookup yields CDR1 SGHAT and CDR2 FQNNGV. This CDR3 is built from 13 residues. The germline V and J ends were trimmed by 1 base and 2 bases, with 5 bases remaining between them. CDR3: CASSLGRQETQYF. The CDR3 coding sequence is TGTGCCAGCAGCTTAGGGCGGCAAGAGACCCAGTACTTC.

The chain employs TRBV5-6 and TRBJ1-2, with D perhaps TRBD1 (5 bases). Trimming cost V 4 bases and J 0 bases, with 10 bases left between them. This CDR3 is built from 14 residues. Per germline, CDR1 SGHDT and CDR2 YYEEEE. In DNA, the CDR3 is TGTGCCAGCAGCCAACTGACAGCTAACTATGGCTACACCTTC. Its protein is CASSQLTANYGYTF.

The chain combines TRBV6-5 with TRBJ1-2; D uncertain. The CDR3 is 13 amino acids. The germline CDR1 and CDR2 sequences are MNHEY and SVGAGI. V was cut by 1 base and J by 4 bases, with 7 bases left in between. CDR3 sequence (DNA): TGTGCCAGCAGTTACTTGGCCCTCTATGGCTACACCTTC. As protein: CASSYLALYGYTF.

In its sample, this clone was seen once. V and J are TRBV29-1 and TRBJ2-1, with 13 bases aligning to TRBD2. Germline V CDR1 and CDR2: SQVTM, ANQGSEA. The trim removed 7 bases at V and 8 bases at J, leaving 11 bases unmatched. The CDR3 sequence is 15 residues long. DNA of the CDR3: TGCAGCGCCAGGACTAGCGGGGGCCGAAGAGATGAGCAGTTCTTC. This gives the protein CSARTSGGRRDEQFF.

A note on this clone: Different DNA sequences within this sample yield the same CDR3. The chain has TRBV5-1 and TRBJ2-2, with D hard to call. The CDR3 contains 15 residues. The V gene lost 0 bases and the J gene lost 4 bases, with 10 bases spanning the gap. The V gene's germline CDR1 is SGHRS and CDR2 YFSETQ. The CDR3, as DNA: TGCGCCAGCAGCTTGGGCCGGGCGACCACCGGGGAGCTGTTTTTT. Translated, it gives CASSLGRATTGELFF.

V usage is TRBV2 and J usage is TRBJ2-6, with D unclear. There are 17 residues in the CDR3. Trimming cost V 0 bases and J 0 bases, with 9 bases left between them. Germline-derived CDR1 and CDR2 are SNHLY and FYNNEI. The DNA for the CDR3 is TGTGCCAGCAGTGAAGCGCTTTCGGTCTCTGGGGCCAACGTCCTGACTTTC. It codes for CASSEALSVSGANVLTF. Looking up the rest from reference TRBV2 and TRBJ2-6 gives the full variable domain: EPEVTQTPSHQVTQMGQEVILRCVPISNHLYFYWYRQILGQKVEFLVSFYNNEISEKSEIFDDQFSVERPDGSNFTLKIRSTKLEDSAMYFCASSEALSVSGANVLTFGAGSRLTVL.

The chain is built from TRBV12-3 or TRBV12-4 and TRBJ1-4; D not resolved. The CDR3 totals 13 residues. Trimming cost V 6 bases and J 8 bases, with 13 bases left between them. CDR3 in DNA: TGTGCCAGCAGCTCACACCTCCCCGAAAAACTGTTTTTT. Protein sequence: CASSSHLPEKLFF.

V is TRBV28 and J is TRBJ2-5; a possible D gene is TRBD2 (5 bases). Germline V lookup: CDR1 MDHEN, CDR2 SYDVKM. Trimming cost V 3 bases and J 6 bases, with 11 bases left between them. The CDR3 covers 13 residues. The CDR3 loop is CASSFGDSQTQYF. The CDR3 nucleotides are TGTGCCAGCAGTTTCGGGGATAGCCAGACCCAGTACTTC.

The chain links TRBV19 to TRBJ1-3; D call uncertain. This CDR3 spans 16 amino acids. The germline CDR1 and CDR2 sequences are LNHDA and SQIVND (reference sequence). V lost 1 base and J lost 7, with 17 bases in between. CDR3 amino acids: CASSIVGGYLGNTIYF. For the CDR3, the DNA is TGTGCCAGTAGTATAGTGGGAGGGTATCTGGGCAACACCATATATTTT.